This TCR beta chain was sequenced in a study of shared clonotypes between healthy human individuals. Study context: Per-donor plates numbered three CD4 naive, three CD4 memory, two CD8 naive and one CD8 memory.

CDR3 length: 17 amino acids. Germline CDR1 and CDR2: LNHNV and YYDKDF (reference sequence). Trimming pared 3 bases from V and 1 base from J, leaving 13 bases between. Naive CD45RA+ and memory CD45RA-negative subsets were split from CD4+ cells. Authors' analysis steps: Sequence data from immunoSEQ were junction-only and lacked quality scores; consequently, filtering differed. Profiling relied on immunoSEQ multiplex PCR, and the TCRdb table lists in-frame clones only, not all of them. V, J and clone size reflect that table, while D and trimming were determined from the DNA. The table includes over 2 million clones, around 95% detected once.

The sequencing input was naive CD4+ T cells sorted from blood. The subset denotes: CD45RA+ positively selected. The J gene is TRBJ1-6, the V gene TRBV15; D is ambiguous. The sequence came from a man aged 18-30 years in good health. The CDR3 here is CATSRDKSRSYNSPLHF. DNA of the CDR3: TGTGCCACCAGCAGGGATAAAAGTCGGTCCTATAATTCACCCCTCCACTTT.